These T cell receptor beta chains were read from a single sample in a study of Tregs in tolerant kidney transplant recipients. Profiling relied on immunoSEQ multiplex PCR, and the TCRdb table lists in-frame clones only, not all of them. The table records under 95,000 clones, less than 95% of them present only once. Sequenced here: Tregs from blood, sampled before the transplant. The receptor source for this set is a human donor who received a combined kidney and bone marrow transplant. Both conserved end residues are part of each CDR3. Fields, in order: clone size, J gene, V gene, D gene, CDR3 DNA, CDR3 protein. The D gene is left open where the match is weak. Where a row states a size, it is once, few, many or the class of an expanded clone; other rows omit it.

- | TRBJ1-2 | TRBV18 | TRBD1 | TGTGCCAGCTCACCTAGGGGACAGGAAGGCGGCTACACCTTC | CASSPRGQEGGYTF
- | TRBJ2-7 | TRBV6-6 | - | TGTGCCAGCAAAAGCGGCGACGAGCAGTACTTC | CASKSGDEQYF
- | TRBJ2-4 | TRBV2 | TRBD2 | TGTGCCAGCAGTGAGGGGTACGCGGGAGTGGGTATTCAGTACTTC | CASSEGYAGVGIQYF
- | TRBJ1-3 | TRBV5-1 | - | TGCGCCAGCAGGGACGGCTACTCTGGAAACACCATATATTTT | CASRDGYSGNTIYF
- | TRBJ2-7 | TRBV7-9 | TRBD2 | TGTGCCAGCAGCTTCGGGGGGATCAGCTACGAGCAGTACTTC | CASSFGGISYEQYF
- | TRBJ1-2 | TRBV6-1 | - | TGTGCCAGCAGTGAAGAGGTTCAGATATATGGCTACACCTTC | CASSEEVQIYGYTF
- | TRBJ2-3 | TRBV6-1 | - | TGTGCCAGCAGCGGGGGGCGCGGGGCAGATACGCAGTATTTT | CASSGGRGADTQYF
- | TRBJ2-1 | TRBV7-2 | - | TGTGCCAGCAGCCCACAGGTCTACAATGAGCAGTTCTTC | CASSPQVYNEQFF
- | TRBJ2-2 | TRBV30 | TRBD1 | TGTGCCTGGAGTGCCTGGGACAGGGGGAACACCGGGGAGCTGTTTTTT | CAWSAWDRGNTGELFF
- | TRBJ2-1 | TRBV10-3 | - | TGTGCCATCAGTGACTTGACTACAAGGGGCCCCAATGAGCAGTTCTTC | CAISDLTTRGPNEQFF
- | TRBJ1-5 | TRBV15 | - | TGTGCCACCAGCACGCTGCCGGGGGGAGGCAATCAGCCCCAGCATTTT | CATSTLPGGGNQPQHF
- | TRBJ2-7 | TRBV5-1 | TRBD1 | TGCGCCAGCAGCCGTTACCTGGAGACAGGGTTGACGGGCGAGCAGTACTTC | CASSRYLETGLTGEQYF
- | TRBJ2-6 | TRBV5-1 | TRBD1 | TGCGCCAGCAGCTCCTACAGGGGTACCGGGGCCAACGTCCTGACTTTC | CASSSYRGTGANVLTF
- | TRBJ2-2 | TRBV5-5 | - | TGTGCCAGCAGTTCCGGGACGGGGATGAACACCGGGGAGCTGTTTTTT | CASSSGTGMNTGELFF
- | TRBJ2-1 | TRBV27 | TRBD2 | TGTGCCAGCTTATACGGGACTAGCGGGAGGCTGTTCTTC | CASLYGTSGRLFF
once | TRBJ2-7 | TRBV28 | TRBD1 | TGTGCCAGCAGTCGACCTGGACAGGGGGCAATCGACGAGCAGTACTTC | CASSRPGQGAIDEQYF
- | TRBJ2-2 | TRBV18 | TRBD2 | TGTGCCAGCTCACCCAACCTAGCGGGAGACTTGAACACCGGGGAGCTGTTTTTT | CASSPNLAGDLNTGELFF
once | TRBJ2-7 | TRBV13 | - | TGTGCCAGCAGCAACAGGGCCTTAAGCTCCTACGAGCAGTACTTC | CASSNRALSSYEQYF
- | TRBJ2-6 | TRBV28 | TRBD1 | TGTGCCAGCAGTCGCATCCGGGACAGGGAGGGTTCTGGGGCCAACGTCCTGACTTTC | CASSRIRDREGSGANVLTF
- | TRBJ2-1 | TRBV10-1 | TRBD2 | TGCGCCAGCAGTTTACTAGCGGGAGGAGGGTACAATGAGCAGTTCTTC | CASSLLAGGGYNEQFF
- | TRBJ2-5 | TRBV4-2 | TRBD2 | TGTGCCAGCAGCCTGACATCCGGGACTAGCGGGAGTCAAGAGACCCAGTACTTC | CASSLTSGTSGSQETQYF
- | TRBJ1-5 | TRBV19 | - | TGTGCCAGCCACGTCGCCCCCGATAGCAATCAGCCCCAGCATTTT | CASHVAPDSNQPQHF
- | TRBJ2-3 | TRBV5-1 | TRBD2 | TGCGCCAGCAGCCCCGGACTAGAAACAGATACGCAGTATTTT | CASSPGLETDTQYF
- | TRBJ1-4 | TRBV18 | - | TGTGCCAGCTCGGCTCTCTGGGGCCCTAATGAAAAACTGTTTTTT | CASSALWGPNEKLFF
few | TRBJ1-3 | TRBV2 | - | TGTGCCAGCAGACAGACAGACTCTGGAAACACCATATATTTT | CASRQTDSGNTIYF
- | TRBJ2-3 | TRBV29-1 | TRBD1 | TGCAGCGCCCAGGGCGGGACAGGCGCGGATACGCAGTATTTT | CSAQGGTGADTQYF
- | TRBJ2-1 | TRBV11-2 | - | TGTGCCAGCAGCCAAACCTACCGGCGACTAAGCTCCTACAATGAGCAGTTCTTC | CASSQTYRRLSSYNEQFF
- | TRBJ2-7 | TRBV5-6 | - | TGTGCCAGCAGCTCGAAAGGGGGGGCCTACGAGCAGTACTTC | CASSSKGGAYEQYF
once | TRBJ2-7 | TRBV28 | TRBD1 | TGTGCCAGCAGTCCGGGACAGGGGGCCTACGAGCAGTACTTC | CASSPGQGAYEQYF
- | TRBJ2-3 | TRBV11-3 | - | TGTGCCAGCAGCTTAAGGGGGATCACAGATACGCAGTATTTT | CASSLRGITDTQYF
- | TRBJ2-2 | TRBV6-1 | TRBD1 | TGTGCCAGCAGTGACCCGGGACAGGGGTTCCCCGGGGAGCTGTTTTTT | CASSDPGQGFPGELFF
- | TRBJ2-7 | TRBV13 | - | TGTGCCAGCAGCTTAGGTCCCCAGACCTACGAGCAGTACTTC | CASSLGPQTYEQYF
- | TRBJ1-1 | TRBV7-3 | - | TGTGCCAGCAGCTTAGCGGGGGACACTGAAGCTTTCTTT | CASSLAGDTEAFF
- | TRBJ1-1 | TRBV18 | TRBD1 | TGTGCCAGCTCACAAAGACAGGGATTGAACACTGAAGCTTTCTTT | CASSQRQGLNTEAFF
- | TRBJ2-4 | TRBV10-3 | - | TGTGCCATCAGTGAGTCCGAGACCAAAAACATTCAGTACTTC | CAISESETKNIQYF
once | TRBJ1-5 | TRBV2 | - | TGTGCCAGCAAACAGGGTTTGGATCAGCCCCAGCATTTT | CASKQGLDQPQHF
- | TRBJ1-1 | TRBV18 | TRBD1 | TGTGCCAGCTCACCGCAAGACAGGGGTGGGTTGAACACTGAAGCTTTCTTT | CASSPQDRGGLNTEAFF
- | TRBJ2-7 | TRBV5-4 | - | TGTGCCAGCAGCCCGGGTGGGGTAAGGGCCTACGAGCAGTACTTC | CASSPGGVRAYEQYF
- | TRBJ1-2 | TRBV6-5 | - | TGTGCCAGCAGACCGGGCAACTATGGCTACACCTTC | CASRPGNYGYTF
- | TRBJ2-6 | TRBV27 | - | TGTGCCAGCAGTTTCGTGGGGGCCGGGAGGAGCTCTGGGGCCAACGTCCTGACTTTC | CASSFVGAGRSSGANVLTF
- | TRBJ1-3 | TRBV5-1 | - | TGCGCCAGCAGCTTGAATGGGGGTTCTGGAAACACCATATATTTT | CASSLNGGSGNTIYF
- | TRBJ2-7 | TRBV6-5 | - | TGTGCCAGCTGCGTGGGTTACAGCTCCTACGAGCAGTACTTC | CASCVGYSSYEQYF
- | TRBJ1-1 | TRBV5-5 | - | TGTGCCAGCAGCTTGGTTGAGGGACGGACAAATTTT | CASSLVEGRTNF
once | TRBJ1-2 | TRBV7-2 | - | TGTGCCAGCAGACCTAGGTTGGGGACCTATGGCTACACCTTC | CASRPRLGTYGYTF
- | TRBJ1-4 | TRBV6-5 | - | TGTGCCAGCAGTTATGTGAGGGGGGCAAAACTGTTTTTT | CASSYVRGAKLFF
- | TRBJ1-4 | TRBV30 | - | TGTGCCTGGAGCCGGACGGACGAAAAACTGTTTTTT | CAWSRTDEKLFF
- | TRBJ2-3 | TRBV6-6 | TRBD2 | TGTGCCAGCAGACTAGCGGAAGGCACAGATACGCAGTATTTT | CASRLAEGTDTQYF
few | TRBJ1-4 | TRBV7-9 | - | TGTGCCAGCAGTCAGGCTACCCTAAATGAAAAACTGTTTTTT | CASSQATLNEKLFF
- | TRBJ2-1 | TRBV7-9 | - | TGTGCCAGCAGCACCGGGACTTCACGTCGGAATGAGCAGTTCTTC | CASSTGTSRRNEQFF
- | TRBJ1-3 | TRBV7-2 | TRBD1 | TGTGCCAGCAGCGGGACCGGGACAGCCGGAAACACCATATATTTT | CASSGTGTAGNTIYF